Below, one T cell receptor (beta chain) is given with its context. V trimming: 6 bases; J trimming: 2 bases; junction bases outside the gene matches: 6. The germline V gene has CDR1 MNHEY and CDR2 SVGAGI. CDR3 size: 15 residues. Authors' processing steps: The assay estimated nucleated cells by amplifying reference gene primers. TCRdb's table, derived via immunoSEQ multiplex PCR, lists solely in-frame clones and lacks some. D and trimming come from the DNA, and the V and J calls and clone size come from that table. The table lists 110,000 to 150,000 clones, about four fifths of them singletons. This entry belongs to a study of blood T cell repertoires in COVID-19. Study in general: COVID-19 samples, acute and convalescent, were from the United States, Italy and Spain. T cells, B-cell-depleted T cells, or PBMCs supplied cDNA or gDNA.

This sequence originates from a human donor in a cohort sampled during active COVID-19. The chain couples TRBV6-5 to TRBJ1-3; 8 nucleotides match TRBD1. Sequenced: peripheral blood. The CDR3 sequence: CASRFQGAAGNTIYF. CDR3 DNA sequence: TGTGCCAGCAGGTTCCAGGGGGCTGCTGGAAACACCATATATTTT.